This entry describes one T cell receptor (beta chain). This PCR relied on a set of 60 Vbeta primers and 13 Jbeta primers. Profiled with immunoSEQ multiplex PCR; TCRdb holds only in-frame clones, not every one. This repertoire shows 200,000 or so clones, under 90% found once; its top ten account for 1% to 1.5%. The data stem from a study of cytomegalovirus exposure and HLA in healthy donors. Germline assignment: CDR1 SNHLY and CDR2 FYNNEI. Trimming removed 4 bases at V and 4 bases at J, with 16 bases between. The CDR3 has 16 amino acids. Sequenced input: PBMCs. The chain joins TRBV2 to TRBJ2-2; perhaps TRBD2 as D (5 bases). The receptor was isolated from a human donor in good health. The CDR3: CASSGVARGSTGELFF. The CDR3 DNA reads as TGTGCCAGCAGTGGGGTAGCGAGAGGTTCCACCGGGGAGCTGTTTTTT.